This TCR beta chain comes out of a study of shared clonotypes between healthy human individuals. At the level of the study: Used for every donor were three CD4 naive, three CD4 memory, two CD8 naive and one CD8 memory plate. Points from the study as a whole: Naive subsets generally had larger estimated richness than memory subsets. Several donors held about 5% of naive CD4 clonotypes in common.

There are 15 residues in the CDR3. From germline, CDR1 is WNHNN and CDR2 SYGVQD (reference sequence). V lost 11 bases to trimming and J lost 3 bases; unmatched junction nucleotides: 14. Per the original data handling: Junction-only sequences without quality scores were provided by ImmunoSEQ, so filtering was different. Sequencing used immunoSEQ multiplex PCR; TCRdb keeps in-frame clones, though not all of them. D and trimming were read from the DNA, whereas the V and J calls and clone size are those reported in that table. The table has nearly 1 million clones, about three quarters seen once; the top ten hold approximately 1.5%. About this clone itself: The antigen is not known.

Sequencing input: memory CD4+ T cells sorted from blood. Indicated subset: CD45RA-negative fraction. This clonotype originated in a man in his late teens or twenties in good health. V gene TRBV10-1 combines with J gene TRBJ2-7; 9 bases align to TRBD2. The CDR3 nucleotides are TGCGCCGGGGCCGGCCATAGCGGGAGAAACTACGAGCAGTACTTC. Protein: CAGAGHSGRNYEQYF.